Sequencing of this T cell receptor beta chain was carried out in a study of blood T cells in healthy people across ages. The study's findings and limits: Observed TCR beta diversity per million T cells went down as age went up. This fall followed a roughly linear course with age.

The donors, all healthy, were Caucasians living in Russia, aged about 6 to 95. Next came a second PCR, run for about 6 to 11 cycles, which used a sample-barcoded 5' primer along with a J-beta primer mix. The authors tagged each cDNA molecule using a template-switch adaptor with 12 random nucleotides. TCRdb independently ran MiXCR on the 5' RACE reads; one entry per CDR3 protein. The repertoire has more than 450,000 distinct CDR3 sequences, roughly a quarter of them found once; the top ten carry approximately 3.5%. In this sample, this clonotype turned up a few times. The antigen is unknown. This same sample was also taken into another study, of T cells of mothers and their children.

Sequenced material: blood. The source is a boy between 2 and 10 years old in good health.

The CDR3 DNA follows: TGTGCCAGCAGCCCCGCTTACAATGAGCAGTTCTTC. It yields the protein CASSPAYNEQFF. The V and J genes are TRBV7-8 and TRBJ2-1; D is ambiguous. Trimming stripped 5 bases from V and 4 bases from J, with 6 bases between. CDR3 size: 12 residues. Germline lookup yields CDR1 SGHVS and CDR2 FQNEAQ.